This record looks at one T cell receptor beta chain sequence and its context. Graft tissue was processed to release intraepithelial and lamina propria lymphocytes. Produced via immunoSEQ multiplex PCR; TCRdb's table is partial and in-frame only. The sample has about 9,100 clones; around 72% are singletons. CDR1 is MNHEY and CDR2 is SVGAGI in the germline V gene. The CDR3 is made up of 11 amino acids. Trimming removed 5 bases at V and 5 bases at J, with 6 bases between. This sample was included in a study of graft-versus-host responses after intestinal transplantation. The origin of this receptor is a human patient who received an intestinal transplant, so some T cells may come from the graft donor. This material consisted of ileum tissue, taken 494 days after intestinal transplant. V usage is TRBV6-5 and J usage is TRBJ2-5; D perhaps matches TRBD2 (5 bases). The chain's CDR3 is CASSPGETQYF. The CDR3 DNA sequence: TGTGCCAGCAGTCCGGGGGAGACCCAGTACTTC.